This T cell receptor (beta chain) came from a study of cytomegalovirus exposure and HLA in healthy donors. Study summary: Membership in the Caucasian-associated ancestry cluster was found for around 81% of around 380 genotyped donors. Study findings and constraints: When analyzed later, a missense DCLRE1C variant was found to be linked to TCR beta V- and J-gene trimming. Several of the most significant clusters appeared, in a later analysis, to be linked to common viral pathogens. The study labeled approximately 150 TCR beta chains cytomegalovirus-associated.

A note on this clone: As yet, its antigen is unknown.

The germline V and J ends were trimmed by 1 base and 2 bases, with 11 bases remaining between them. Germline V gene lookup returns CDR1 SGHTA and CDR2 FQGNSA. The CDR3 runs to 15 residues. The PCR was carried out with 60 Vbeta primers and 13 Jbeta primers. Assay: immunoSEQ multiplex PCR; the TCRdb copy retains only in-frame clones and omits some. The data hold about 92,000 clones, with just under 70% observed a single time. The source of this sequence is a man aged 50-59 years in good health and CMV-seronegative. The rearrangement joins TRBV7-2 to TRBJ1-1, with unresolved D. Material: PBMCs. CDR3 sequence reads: CASSLEPAGNTEAFF. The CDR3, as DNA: TGTGCCAGCAGCTTAGAGCCGGCAGGAAACACTGAAGCTTTCTTT.